This T cell receptor (beta chain) appears in the sequencing data of a study of early T cells in non-severe SARS-CoV-2 infection. TCRdb passed the 5' RACE reads through MiXCR, listing each CDR3 protein once. The sample shows around 57,000 distinct CDR3 sequences, roughly 6.5% of them seen only once. Trimming took 5 bases from V and 3 from J, leaving 16 bases between them. From germline, CDR1 is LGHNA and CDR2 YSLEER. This CDR3 region has 15 residues. Specimen: whole blood. The clonotype comes from an adult who was a healthcare worker with PCR-confirmed SARS-CoV-2 infection or an uninfected control (not recorded which). The chain combines TRBV4-3 with TRBJ2-5; D possibly corresponds to TRBD2 (5 bases). CDR3 nucleotides: TGCGCCAGCAGCGCTCACGGACTCGAGGAAGAGACCCAGTACTTC. The encoded protein is CASSAHGLEEETQYF.